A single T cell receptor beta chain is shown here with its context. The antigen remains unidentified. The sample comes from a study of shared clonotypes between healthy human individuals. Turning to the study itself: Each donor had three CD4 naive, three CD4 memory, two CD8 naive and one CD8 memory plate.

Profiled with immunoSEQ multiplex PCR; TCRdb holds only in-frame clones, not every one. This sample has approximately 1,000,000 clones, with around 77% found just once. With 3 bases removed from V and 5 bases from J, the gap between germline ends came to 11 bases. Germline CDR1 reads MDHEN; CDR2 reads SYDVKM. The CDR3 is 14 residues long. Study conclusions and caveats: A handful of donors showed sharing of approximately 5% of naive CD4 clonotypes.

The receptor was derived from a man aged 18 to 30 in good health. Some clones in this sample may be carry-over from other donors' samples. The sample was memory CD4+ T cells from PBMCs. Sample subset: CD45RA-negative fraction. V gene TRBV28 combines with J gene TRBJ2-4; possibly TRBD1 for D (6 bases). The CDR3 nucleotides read TGTGCCAGCAGTTTTTTCCAGGGGCAAAACATTCAGTACTTC. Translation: CASSFFQGQNIQYF.